Each of the 27 T cell receptor beta chains below was sequenced from the same sample in a study of spatial heterogeneity in lung cancer (dated by TCRdb to the late 2010s). The library was generated by 5' RACE. The listed sequencing device is NextSeq 500. Using fastp trimming at Q25 and MiXCR clonotype assembly, TCRdb reanalyzed the public sequencing data and kept in-frame beta chains. For every CDR3 protein sequence, its rows merge into one entry that carries the most common genes and DNA. The sample table records more than 80,000 distinct CDR3 sequences; approximately 12% of these occur just once. Over 40% of the sample is in the top ten clones. What the time point label conveys for this sample: sample taken at primary tumor resection. Whole RNA extracted from tumor and nontumor lung tissue, or from cryopreserved PBMC samples, was used for TCR sequencing without cell sorting. The sequences come from PBMCs, collected at surgery. Receptors were obtained from a male donor with early-stage non-small cell lung cancer.

This clonotype turned up a few times. The rearrangement links TRBV9 to TRBJ1-6; no clear D gene. The CDR3 is 14 amino acids. The germline gives CDR1 SGDLS, CDR2 YYNGEE. Trimming removed 1 base from V and 9 bases from J, with 11 bases in between. The CDR3 here is CASSVSPIGSPLHF. The CDR3, as DNA: TGTGCCAGCAGCGTAAGCCCTATCGGTTCACCCCTCCACTTT.

The V and J genes are TRBV10-3 and TRBJ2-3, with 10 bases that match TRBD1. J lost 5 bases, V lost 6 bases, and 11 bases had no gene match. Germline assignment: CDR1 ENHRY and CDR2 SYGVKD. CDR3 length: 16 residues. In nucleotides, the CDR3 is TGTGCCATCAGCACCAGACAGGGGGCGGGAGGAGATACGCAGTATTTT. The encoded protein is CAISTRQGAGGDTQYF.

The chain is built from TRBV18 and TRBJ1-1, with D possibly TRBD1 on 6 matching bases. The CDR3 runs 14 residues. Germline CDR1 is KGHSH and CDR2 is LQKENI. V gave up 5 bases and J gave up 1 base, with 11 bases separating them. DNA of the CDR3: TGTGCCAGCTCAGGACAGTCTACGAACACTGAAGCTTTCTTT. Residues: CASSGQSTNTEAFF.

The chain joins TRBV13 to TRBJ2-7; the D call may be TRBD1 or TRBD2 (5 bases each). Trimming took off 1 base at V and 4 bases at J, with 11 bases between the two ends. The CDR3 is 14 amino acids. Germline CDR1 PRHDT, CDR2 FYEKMQ (reference sequence). CDR3 amino acids: CASSLVGVEYEQYF. The CDR3 bases are TGTGCCAGCAGCTTAGTGGGGGTCGAGTACGAGCAGTACTTC. The full variable domain, rest sourced from reference TRBV13 and TRBJ2-7, is AAGVIQSPRHLIKEKRETATLKCYPIPRHDTVYWYQQGPGQDPQFLISFYEKMQSDKGSIPDRFSAQQFSDYHSELNMSSLELGDSALYFCASSLVGVEYEQYFGPGTRLTVT.

V usage is TRBV20-1 and J usage is TRBJ2-2, with 8 nucleotides matching TRBD2. From germline, CDR1 is DFQATT and CDR2 SNEGSKA (reference sequence). The trim removed 5 bases at V and 7 bases at J, leaving 6 bases unmatched. This CDR3 region has 13 residues. For the CDR3, the DNA is TGCAGTGCTTCCGGGACTAGTTTCGGGGAGCTGTTTTTT. Its translation is CSASGTSFGELFF.

This chain links TRBV30 with TRBJ1-1, with D unresolved. Germline V gene data show CDR1 as GTSNPN and CDR2 as SVGIG (reference sequence). The CDR3 covers 14 residues. The ends were cut back, 2 bases at V and 1 base at J, with 11 bases in the middle. CDR3 sequence: CAWSYQKKNTEAFF. The CDR3 DNA follows: TGTGCCTGGAGTTATCAGAAAAAGAACACTGAAGCTTTCTTT.

V gene TRBV5-6 combines with J gene TRBJ2-5; D ambiguous. V lost 1 base, J lost 1 base, and 5 bases lay in between. This CDR3 contains 13 residues. Germline V gene sequence: CDR1 SGHDT, CDR2 YYEEEE. CDR3 DNA sequence: TGTGCCAGCAGCTTGCAGATCCAAGAGACCCAGTACTTC. It encodes CASSLQIQETQYF.

This rearrangement joins TRBV5-1 to TRBJ1-5; D is unclear. CDR1 is SGHRS and CDR2 is YFSETQ in the germline V gene. V lost 4 bases, J lost 6 bases, and 8 bases lay in between. The CDR3 spans 12 residues. Here the CDR3 reads CASSPTGQPQHF. The CDR3, as DNA: TGCGCCAGCAGCCCCACGGGTCAGCCCCAGCATTTT.

This sequence joins TRBV12-5 and TRBJ2-3, with D maybe TRBD1 (5 bases). The CDR3 contains 17 residues. V was pared by 3 bases and J by 2 bases, with 18 bases between. The germline gives CDR1 LGHNT, CDR2 FRNRAP. The CDR3 loop reads CASGFSTDSVLTDTQYF. CDR3 bases: TGTGCTAGTGGTTTCTCGACAGACTCAGTCCTCACAGATACGCAGTATTTT.

This clonotype came up a few times. The J gene is TRBJ2-3, the V gene TRBV12-3 or TRBV12-4; D gene unclear. V gave up 5 bases and J gave up 0 bases, with 9 bases separating them. This CDR3 region has 14 residues. The CDR3 region is CASSKGPSTDTQYF. Here the CDR3 DNA reads TGTGCCAGCAGTAAAGGACCGAGCACAGATACGCAGTATTTT.

The J gene is TRBJ2-3, the V gene TRBV29-1, with unresolved D. The germline V gene encodes CDR1 SQVTM and CDR2 ANQGSEA. V shed 3 bases and J shed 6 bases, with 7 bases lying between them. The CDR3 length is 11 residues. The CDR3 loop is CSVDAGDTQYF. Written as DNA, the CDR3 is TGCAGCGTTGACGCCGGGGATACGCAGTATTTT.

The chain is built from TRBV27 and TRBJ1-5; D remains ambiguous. This CDR3 is built from 13 residues. Germline CDR1 reads MNHEY; CDR2 reads SMNVEV (reference sequence). V was trimmed by 6 bases and J by 6 bases, leaving 12 bases between them. The CDR3 DNA reads TGTGCCAGCAGGGGCGGCGGCCGTCAGCCCCAGCATTTT. It yields the protein CASRGGGRQPQHF.

This sequence joins TRBV7-3 and TRBJ2-1; TRBD1 might be the D (5 bases). V gave up 4 bases and J gave up 2 bases, with 12 bases separating them. The CDR3 covers 15 residues. Per the germline V gene, CDR1 is SGHTA and CDR2 is FQGTGA. CDR3 loop: CASSSTVTTYNEQFF. The CDR3 DNA sequence: TGTGCCAGCAGCTCGACAGTTACCACCTACAATGAGCAGTTCTTC.

This chain connects TRBV6-2 or TRBV6-3 to TRBJ2-7; possibly TRBD2 for D (5 bases). Per germline, CDR1 MNHEY and CDR2 SVGEGT. Deletions cut 3 bases from V and 1 base from J, with 16 bases between. The CDR3 runs 16 residues. Here the CDR3 DNA reads TGTGCCAGCAGTTATGGAGGAGCAGTACTATCCTACGAGCAGTACTTC. It translates to CASSYGGAVLSYEQYF.

At least ten counts were recorded for this clonotype. The chain couples TRBV11-2 to TRBJ1-1; no reliable D call. Germline-derived CDR1 and CDR2 are SGHAT and FQNNGV. Trimming shortened V by 2 bases and J by 4 bases, and 11 bases separated the two germline ends. The CDR3 sequence is 14 residues long. The CDR3 region is CASSLNRRITEAFF. CDR3 sequence (DNA): TGTGCCAGCAGCTTAAATCGCCGGATCACTGAAGCTTTCTTT.

This clonotype was recorded a few times. The junction shows a germline mismatch at one end, possibly a read error. CDR3 amino acids: CASSAGQGQADTQYF. The CDR3 coding sequence is TGTGCTAGCAGTGCGGGACAGGGACAGGCAGATACGCAGTATTTT. The chain employs TRBV7-7 and TRBJ2-3; TRBD1 aligns across 9 bases. Germline loops: CDR1 SSHAT, CDR2 FNYEAQ (reference sequence). This CDR3 has 15 residues.

The genes are TRBV28 and TRBJ2-5; a possible D gene is TRBD2 (6 bases). With 6 bases removed from V and 7 bases from J, the gap between germline ends came to 12 bases. There are 12 residues in the CDR3. The germline CDR1 and CDR2 sequences are MDHEN and SYDVKM. CDR3 protein: CASSRERRTQYF. The CDR3 coding sequence is TGTGCCAGCAGCCGGGAGCGGCGGACCCAGTACTTC.

This clonotype was picked up many times. The chain has TRBV3-1 and TRBJ1-5; D is undetermined. Looked up from germline, CDR1 is LGHDT and CDR2 is YNNKEL (reference sequence). V lost 0 bases and J lost 4, with 4 bases in between. The CDR3 has 13 residues. CDR3 loop: CASSQDRNQPQHF. CDR3 bases: TGTGCCAGCAGCCAAGACAGAAATCAGCCCCAGCATTTT.

This clonotype was counted only a few times. This sequence joins TRBV9 and TRBJ2-3; D gene unclear. The CDR3 covers 14 residues. V lost 1 base and J lost 0, with 6 bases in between. In germline, CDR1 is SGDLS, CDR2 YYNGEE. The CDR3 here is CASSVYDSTDTQYF. The DNA for the CDR3 is TGTGCCAGCAGCGTATATGATAGCACAGATACGCAGTATTTT.

The sample holds a few counts of this clonotype. This chain links TRBV7-9 with TRBJ1-1; maybe TRBD1 (6 bases). V was trimmed by 4 bases and J by 1 base, leaving 10 bases between them. The germline V gene encodes CDR1 SEHNR and CDR2 FQNEAQ (reference sequence). The CDR3 extends over 14 amino acids. As DNA, the CDR3 is TGTGCCAGCAGCTCCGGGGGCTCGAACACTGAAGCTTTCTTT. This codes for CASSSGGSNTEAFF.

In this sample, this clonotype turned up a few times. V is TRBV7-9 and J is TRBJ2-3; D tentatively fits TRBD1 or TRBD2 (5 bases each). The CDR3 has 16 residues. V was pared by 6 bases and J by 5 bases, with 21 bases between. Germline V gives CDR1 SEHNR, CDR2 FQNEAQ (reference sequence). CDR3 coding DNA: TGTGCCAGCAGTCAATGGATAGGGGACCTTGGAGATACGCAGTATTTT. Protein sequence: CASSQWIGDLGDTQYF.

This clonotype was detected a few times. V and J are TRBV10-3 and TRBJ1-6; 9 bases fit TRBD1. CDR3 length: 16 residues. With 0 bases clipped from V and 8 bases from J, the junction kept 5 bases outside the gene matches. The V gene's germline CDR1 is ENHRY and CDR2 SYGVKD. Written as DNA, the CDR3 is TGTGCCATCAGTGAGTCGGTACAGGGGGCAGATTCACCCCTCCACTTT. Its translation is CAISESVQGADSPLHF.

This clonotype came up a few times. J is TRBJ2-3 and V is TRBV20-1; a weak D match, TRBD2 (6 bases). The V end lost 8 bases, the J end lost 4 bases, and 22 bases lay between the germline ends. This CDR3 spans 15 amino acids. In germline, CDR1 is DFQATT, CDR2 SNEGSKA (reference sequence). In DNA form, the CDR3 reads TGCAGTCTATACGCGACGGCAGGGAGGCCAGATACGCAGTATTTT. It yields the protein CSLYATAGRPDTQYF.

In this sample, this clonotype turned up a few times. This sequence joins TRBV4-3 and TRBJ2-1, with 8 nucleotides matching TRBD2. With 1 base clipped from V and 4 bases from J, the junction kept 9 bases outside the gene matches. The CDR3 spans 17 residues. CDR1 LGHNA and CDR2 YSLEER come from the germline V gene. The CDR3 reads CASSQGPIAGSYNEQFF. The CDR3 DNA sequence: TGCGCCAGCAGCCAAGGTCCCATAGCGGGGTCATACAATGAGCAGTTCTTC.

This clonotype was picked up many times. This chain links TRBV10-2 with TRBJ2-2; 7 bases agree with TRBD2. This CDR3 spans 15 amino acids. The junction had 12 bases not matched to a gene; V was cut back by 8 bases and J by 6 bases. Germline V gene sequence: CDR1 WSHSY, CDR2 SAAADI. The CDR3: CASLMSGLDAGELFF. Written as DNA, the CDR3 is TGCGCCAGCCTCATGTCCGGACTAGACGCCGGGGAGCTGTTTTTT.

This clonotype was observed a single time. This chain links TRBV28 with TRBJ1-5; D is unresolved. Germline V lookup: CDR1 MDHEN, CDR2 SYDVKM. The CDR3 runs to 14 residues. V was trimmed by 8 bases and J by 5 bases, leaving 16 bases between them. This CDR3 reads CASLLPGGHQPQHF. CDR3 nucleotide sequence: TGTGCCAGCCTCCTCCCTGGCGGCCATCAGCCCCAGCATTTT.

This clonotype was counted at least ten times. The J gene is TRBJ2-1, the V gene TRBV7-2; D uncertain. This CDR3 is 15 amino acids long. Germline V gene sequence: CDR1 SGHTA, CDR2 FQGNSA. V lost 5 bases and J 0 bases, leaving 11 bases between the germline ends. CDR3: CASSPTGGSYNEQFF. In DNA, the CDR3 is TGTGCCAGCAGCCCCACTGGCGGCTCCTACAATGAGCAGTTCTTC.